These 23 T cell receptor beta chains originate from one sample sequenced in a study of regulatory T cells in long-lasting Graves disease. Sequencing libraries for TCR beta were prepared with iRepertoire HTBI primers and Arm-PCR of CDR3 regions. MiXCR, run by TCRdb on the multiplex PCR reads, gives a single entry per CDR3 protein. Of under 700,000 distinct CDR3 sequences listed, 15% to 20% are singletons. Time point: newly diagnosed GD, antithyroid drugs for less than 3 months. RNA isolated from PBMCs was used to make the TCR library. These data were also filed under a second study, of T cells in Graves' hyperthyroidism and ophthalmopathy.

The starting material was peripheral blood mononuclear cells (PBMCs), obtained at new diagnosis, from a patient treated with antithyroid drugs. These receptors came from a woman aged 40 to 65 with Graves disease.

The genes are TRBV5-6 and TRBJ2-7; tentatively, D is TRBD2 (5 bases). Germline CDR1 is SGHDT and CDR2 is YYEEEE. V dropped 4 bases and J dropped 2 bases, with 25 bases sitting between them. There are 18 residues in the CDR3. The CDR3: CASSPLRAVGPTTYEQYF. CDR3 nucleotide sequence: TGTGCCAGCAGCCCGCTGAGGGCCGTCGGTCCGACAACCTACGAGCAGTACTTC.

This clonotype was seen ten or more times. The chain recombines TRBV5-1 with TRBJ2-5, with a possible D match to TRBD2 (6 bases). The V gene lost 4 bases and the J gene lost 3 bases, with 19 bases spanning the gap. CDR3 length: 16 amino acids. The germline gives CDR1 SGHRS, CDR2 YFSETQ. This CDR3 reads CASSPGMLAREETQYF. Written as DNA, the CDR3 is TGCGCCAGCAGCCCTGGGATGCTAGCGCGTGAAGAGACCCAGTACTTC.

The rearrangement uses TRBV3-1 and TRBJ2-7; weak D call: TRBD2 (5 bases). V shed 2 bases and J shed 2 bases, with 10 bases lying between them. This CDR3 region has 14 residues. Germline V gene lookup returns CDR1 LGHDT and CDR2 YNNKEL (reference sequence). Here the CDR3 reads CASSQRGFPYEQYF. Here the CDR3 DNA reads TGTGCCAGCAGCCAACGGGGTTTCCCCTACGAGCAGTACTTC.

This clonotype was picked up many times. The rearrangement joins TRBV30 to TRBJ2-1; D call uncertain. Germline CDR1 is GTSNPN and CDR2 is SVGIG (reference sequence). Trimming stripped 0 bases from V and 12 bases from J, with 21 bases between. This CDR3 is built from 15 residues. DNA of the CDR3: TGTGCCTGGAGTGTAACGGGCTCCCTCCTGGCATGGCAGTTCTTC. It is translated as CAWSVTGSLLAWQFF.

Turning to this clonotype: This may stem from a read error, because a much larger clone lies one nucleotide away. A read error is likely, as this CDR3 ends without the conserved phenylalanine or tryptophan. The rearrangement joins TRBV6-9 to TRBJ1-2; D not resolved. Between the trimmed V and J ends, which lost 3 bases and 2 bases, there was a span of 10 bases. The germline gives CDR1 MNHGY, CDR2 SVAAGI. CDR3 length: 14 amino acids. CDR3 in DNA: TGTGCCAGCAGTTACCCGGGCGAGAACTATGGCTACACCCTC. Translated: CASSYPGENYGYTL.

The chain carries TRBV3-1 and TRBJ2-2; 8 nucleotides align to TRBD2. Germline CDR1 LGHDT, CDR2 YNNKEL (reference sequence). This CDR3 spans 16 amino acids. V lost 3 bases and J lost 3; bases outside the gene matches: 6. In DNA form, the CDR3 reads TGTGCCAGCAGCCAGACCGGGAGGGGGGACACCGGGGAGCTGTTTTTT. Translating it yields CASSQTGRGDTGELFF.

This clonotype was seen just once. The CDR3 DNA follows: TGCGCCAGCAGCGCCGGGGACATGCGATCGGCGGAGACCCAGTACTTC. This sequence encodes CASSAGDMRSAETQYF. The gene calls are TRBV5-1 and TRBJ2-5, with a possible D match to TRBD1 (6 bases). The CDR3 extends over 16 amino acids. Germline CDR1 reads SGHRS; CDR2 reads YFSETQ. The V end lost 4 bases, the J end lost 5 bases, and 21 bases lay between the germline ends.

The chain carries TRBV2 and TRBJ1-6; D may be TRBD1 (6 bases). The CDR3 spans 15 residues. The germline V gene has CDR1 SNHLY and CDR2 FYNNEI. With 6 bases removed from V and 9 bases from J, the gap between germline ends came to 18 bases. CDR3 protein: CASSQGGADGSPLHF. DNA of the CDR3: TGTGCCAGCAGCCAAGGGGGGGCAGACGGTTCACCCCTCCACTTT.

This clonotype was detected a few times. V and J are TRBV20-1 and TRBJ1-5; unclear D gene. The V gene's germline CDR1 is DFQATT and CDR2 SNEGSKA (reference sequence). The CDR3 covers 13 residues. V lost 3 bases to trimming and J lost 5 bases, with 11 bases between them. The CDR3 nucleotides read TGCAGTGCTAGGAATCAGGACTATCAGCCCCAGCATTTT. Translated, it gives CSARNQDYQPQHF.

This clonotype was found many times. The J gene is TRBJ2-1, the V gene TRBV20-1, with 12 bases identical to TRBD1. The germline V gene has CDR1 DFQATT and CDR2 SNEGSKA (reference sequence). Trimming at V came to 0 bases and at J to 8 bases, leaving 5 bases not matched to a gene. This CDR3 has 15 residues. CDR3 coding DNA: TGCAGTGCTAGAGATTGGGGACAGGGGGCGGATGAGCAGTTCTTC. It codes for CSARDWGQGADEQFF.

This clonotype was picked up a small number of times. The chain's CDR3 is CASSLGGGRENEQFF. CDR3 in DNA: TGTGCCAGTAGTCTCGGGGGAGGGAGGGAAAATGAGCAGTTCTTC. J is TRBJ2-1 and V is TRBV19, with 7 bases aligning to TRBD2. Per germline, CDR1 LNHDA and CDR2 SQIVND (reference sequence). The CDR3 totals 15 residues. The trim removed 5 bases at V and 7 bases at J, leaving 11 bases unmatched.

In its sample, this clonotype was seen many times. The rearrangement joins TRBV3-1 to TRBJ2-3; D is undetermined. The germline V and J ends were trimmed by 1 base and 2 bases, with 10 bases remaining between them. The CDR3 totals 15 residues. CDR1 is LGHDT, CDR2 YNNKEL, per germline (reference sequence). The CDR3 loop reads CASSQGREPTDTQYF. The DNA for the CDR3 is TGTGCCAGCAGCCAAGGCCGAGAGCCCACAGATACGCAGTATTTT.

The sample holds many counts of this clonotype. The rearrangement uses TRBV12-3 or TRBV12-4 and TRBJ1-1, with D possibly TRBD1 on 5 matching bases. The CDR3 consists of 12 residues. The ends were cut back, 6 bases at V and 4 bases at J, with 9 bases in the middle. The CDR3 loop reads CASSRVSTEAFF. The CDR3 region has the DNA TGTGCCAGCAGCAGGGTTAGCACTGAAGCTTTCTTT.

This clonotype was seen more than once but under ten times. The chain carries TRBV12-3 or TRBV12-4 and TRBJ1-2; weak D call: TRBD1 (6 bases). V lost 4 bases to trimming and J lost 6 bases, with 21 bases between them. The CDR3 has 16 amino acids. DNA of the CDR3: TGTGCCAGCAGTTCGTACAGGGCGGGTCTGGTGCATGGCTACACCTTC. Protein product: CASSSYRAGLVHGYTF.

Remarks on this clonotype: Being one base from a much bigger clone, this may be a read error. CDR3 DNA: TGCAGTGCCCCCCGAGGGAGCGGGGCCTACGAGCAGCACTTC. This translates into CSAPRGSGAYEQHF. The chain couples TRBV20-1 to TRBJ2-7; TRBD2 agrees at 7 bases. CDR3 length: 14 residues. The germline gives CDR1 DFQATT, CDR2 SNEGSKA (reference sequence).

In its sample, this clonotype was seen many times. The V call is TRBV5-6, the J call TRBJ2-5; perhaps D is TRBD1 or TRBD2 (5 bases each). The CDR3 runs 14 residues. Germline V lookup: CDR1 SGHDT, CDR2 YYEEEE. V lost 4 bases and J 5 bases, leaving 15 bases between the germline ends. The CDR3 sequence: CASSKGTLWETQYF. CDR3 DNA: TGTGCCAGCAGCAAGGGGACCTTGTGGGAGACCCAGTACTTC.

V usage is TRBV7-2 and J usage is TRBJ2-3; D may match TRBD1 or TRBD2 (5 bases each). The CDR3 length is 14 residues. The V end was cut by 4 bases, the J end by 6 bases, with 14 bases between. Germline assignment: CDR1 SGHTA and CDR2 FQGNSA. The CDR3 DNA reads as TGTGCCAGCAGCTACCCTCGCCGGGGCGATACGCAGTATTTT. Amino acids: CASSYPRRGDTQYF.

This chain connects TRBV24-1 to TRBJ2-3; D might be TRBD1 (5 bases). Trimming shortened V by 3 bases and J by 4 bases, and 7 bases separated the two germline ends. The CDR3 sequence is 13 residues long. Per germline, CDR1 KGHDR and CDR2 SFDVKD. CDR3 in amino acids: CATSDGRADTQYF. The CDR3 nucleotides are TGTGCCACCAGTGATGGCAGGGCAGATACGCAGTATTTT.

This clonotype has a count of ten or more. V and J are TRBV28 and TRBJ2-1, with D possibly matching TRBD1 (5 bases). The CDR3 is 15 residues long. V lost 5 bases and J lost 0, with 11 bases in between. The germline CDR1 and CDR2 sequences are MDHEN and SYDVKM. CDR3 sequence reads: CASSRQLSSYNEQFF. Written as DNA, the CDR3 is TGTGCCAGCAGTAGACAGCTGAGCTCCTACAATGAGCAGTTCTTC. Complete variable domain (other parts from reference TRBV28 and TRBJ2-1): DVKVTQSSRYLVKRTGEKVFLECVQDMDHENMFWYRQDPGLGLRLIYFSYDVKMKEKGDIPEGYSVSREKKERFSLILESASTNQTSMYLCASSRQLSSYNEQFFGPGTRLTVL.

The rearrangement joins TRBV25-1 to TRBJ2-5; D could derive from TRBD1 or TRBD2 (7 bases each). V lost 8 bases and J 2 bases, leaving 15 bases between the germline ends. Germline V gene data show CDR1 as MGHDK and CDR2 as SYGVNS. CDR3 length: 14 amino acids. The CDR3 sequence is CASQGGADQETQYF. In DNA form, the CDR3 reads TGTGCCAGCCAGGGGGGGGCCGATCAAGAGACCCAGTACTTC.

The chain carries TRBV6-5 and TRBJ2-1; 8 positions agree with TRBD2. The germline gives CDR1 MNHEY, CDR2 SVGAGI. Unmatched junction bases numbered 6, after V lost 4 bases and J lost 1 base. The CDR3 totals 16 residues. The CDR3 bases are TGTGCCAGCAGTTCCGGGACTAGGGGGTCCTACAATGAGCAGTTCTTC. Its translation is CASSSGTRGSYNEQFF.

V and J are TRBV30 and TRBJ1-6; no firm D call. The CDR3 totals 15 residues. V was pared by 3 bases and J by 0 bases, with 9 bases between. Germline loops: CDR1 GTSNPN, CDR2 SVGIG (reference sequence). CDR3 DNA: TGTGCCTGGAGCGCGGCCAGCTCCTATAATTCACCCCTCCACTTT. Translation: CAWSAASSYNSPLHF.

This clonotype was recorded at least ten times. The gene calls are TRBV12-3 or TRBV12-4 and TRBJ2-7; D is unresolved. The CDR3 covers 17 residues. V was trimmed by 3 bases and J by 1 base, leaving 19 bases between them. CDR3 protein: CASSFPTMVPLSYEQYF. Written as DNA, the CDR3 is TGTGCCAGCAGTTTCCCCACTATGGTCCCTCTATCCTACGAGCAGTACTTC.